These T cell receptor beta chains were read from a single sample in a study of response to subunit inactivated influenza vaccine. MiXCR, applied by TCRdb to the RT-PCR reads, yields one record per CDR3 protein. The data show about 300,000 distinct CDR3 sequences, with around 20% seen just once and approximately 10% held by the top ten. The specimen was PBMCs from blood, collected about 20 months after vaccination. These receptors came from a man between 45 and 75 years old who received an inactivated influenza vaccine. Each CDR3 is given with its conserved first and last residue. Each record gives: CDR3 length, D gene, V gene, J gene, clone size, CDR3 protein, CDR3 DNA. A D gene is named only where the DNA matches it firmly. Part of the rows lack a size; the others show once, few, many or a class for expanded clones.

14	NA	TRBV7-3	TRBJ1-5	few	CASSLTHSNQPQHF	TGTGCCAGCAGCTTGACCCATAGCAATCAGCCCCAGCATTTT
14	TRBD1	TRBV12-3/TRBV12-4	TRBJ2-1	few	CASRGDRGHNEQFF	TGTGCCAGCAGAGGGGACAGGGGGCACAATGAGCAGTTCTTC
15	TRBD1	TRBV28	TRBJ2-1	NA	CASSLQGALTNEQFF	TGTGCCAGCAGTTTACAGGGGGCGCTGACCAATGAGCAGTTCTTC
12	NA	TRBV9	TRBJ2-4	once	CATPTWQNIQYF	TGTGCCACCCCAACTTGGCAAAACATTCAGTACTTC
13	NA	TRBV7-2	TRBJ1-1	many	CASSGQLNTEAFF	TGTGCCAGCAGCGGACAGCTGAACACTGAAGCTTTCTTT
15	TRBD1	TRBV28	TRBJ2-7	NA	CASSLEWDSSYEQYF	TGTGCCAGCAGTTTAGAGTGGGACAGCTCCTACGAGCAGTACTTC
15	NA	TRBV7-9	TRBJ1-6	NA	CASSPGGREGSPLHF	TGTGCCAGCAGCCCCGGGGGCAGGGAAGGATCACCCCTCCACTTT
14	NA	TRBV7-9	TRBJ1-5	NA	CASSLSQAVGPQHF	TGTGCCAGCAGCTTATCGCAGGCCGTCGGGCCCCAGCATTTT
16	NA	TRBV7-2	TRBJ2-1	few	CASSRIQFTDYNEQFF	TGTGCCAGCAGCCGCATCCAATTTACCGATTACAATGAGCAGTTCTTC
16	NA	TRBV4-1	TRBJ1-6	many	CASSQDPSSYNSPLHF	TGCGCCAGCAGCCAAGACCCGAGCTCCTATAATTCACCCCTCCACTTT
16	NA	TRBV28	TRBJ1-6	NA	CASSFVGLGGRSPLHF	TGTGCCAGCAGTTTTGTAGGGCTCGGGGGACGTTCACCCCTCCACTTT
15	NA	TRBV18	TRBJ1-5	NA	CASSPRGGSNQPQHF	TGTGCCAGCTCACCCCGTGGAGGGAGCAATCAGCCCCAGCATTTT
14	NA	TRBV7-9	TRBJ1-5	many	CASSWGGGNQPQHF	TGTGCCAGCAGCTGGGGGGGTGGCAATCAGCCCCAGCATTTT
17	NA	TRBV20-1	TRBJ1-2	few	CSARDPWGGSNIYGYTF	TGCAGTGCTAGAGATCCGTGGGGCGGATCGAATATCTATGGCTACACCTTC
18	TRBD2	TRBV6-2/TRBV6-3	TRBJ2-1	NA	CATLTPRGGAKSYNEQFF	TGTGCCACCCTCACCCCTCGCGGGGGGGCCAAGTCCTACAATGAGCAGTTCTTC
16	TRBD1	TRBV5-1	TRBJ1-2	NA	CASSLAGTAELYGYTF	TGCGCCAGCAGCTTGGCCGGGACAGCCGAACTCTATGGCTACACCTTC
14	NA	TRBV12-3/TRBV12-4	TRBJ1-6	few	CASSFLQRNSPLHF	TGTGCCAGCAGTTTTCTACAGAGAAATTCACCCCTCCACTTT
15	NA	TRBV7-2	TRBJ1-6	NA	CASSPAGQGNSPLHF	TGTGCCAGCAGCCCTGCGGGGCAGGGGAATTCACCCCTCCACTTT
13	NA	TRBV10-1	TRBJ2-5	NA	CASSGSRTETQYF	TGCGCCAGCAGCGGTTCAAGAACGGAGACCCAGTACTTC
16	NA	TRBV5-1	TRBJ2-5	few	CASSLVGGRTQETQYF	TGCGCCAGCAGCTTGGTGGGGGGACGAACCCAAGAGACCCAGTACTTC
15	TRBD2	TRBV7-3	TRBJ2-1	once	CASSPSGRRYNEQFF	TGTGCCAGCAGTCCAAGCGGGAGGAGGTACAATGAGCAGTTCTTC
16	NA	TRBV28	TRBJ2-1	NA	CASSRSGSTFISEQFF	TGTGCCAGCAGCCGCTCTGGGAGTACATTCATCAGTGAGCAGTTCTTC
17	TRBD1	TRBV6-2/TRBV6-3	TRBJ2-7	NA	CASSYSPTGQGIYEQYF	TGTGCCAGCAGTTACTCGCCCACGGGACAGGGGATCTACGAGCAGTACTTC
16	NA	TRBV4-1	TRBJ1-2	few	CASSQGAGGRNYGYTF	TGCGCCAGCAGCCAAGGGGCCGGGGGCCGTAACTATGGCTACACCTTC
14	NA	TRBV20-1	TRBJ2-7	NA	CSARDSGGSYEQYF	TGCAGTGCTAGAGATAGTGGGGGCTCCTACGAGCAGTACTTC
15	TRBD1	TRBV7-2	TRBJ1-4	few	CASSPRTGPNEKLFF	TGTGCCAGCAGCCCACGGACAGGCCCTAATGAAAAACTGTTTTTT
14	NA	TRBV10-3	TRBJ1-2	NA	CAISELAGNYGYTF	TGTGCCATCAGTGAGCTGGCAGGGAACTATGGCTACACCTTC